These 13 T cell receptor beta chains were sequenced from one sample in a study of blood T cell repertoires in COVID-19. The method was immunoSEQ multiplex PCR; TCRdb's version includes in-frame clones alone and lacks a portion of them. This sample has about 130,000 clones; approximately 86% occur once, and the top ten carry more than 9.5%. The sample taken for sequencing was peripheral blood. The source is a woman between 70 and 85 years old with COVID-19, enrolled during active disease.

The V gene is TRBV15, the J gene TRBJ2-3; TRBD1 matches 9 bases. The CDR3 is 16 amino acids. Germline V gene sequence: CDR1 LNHNV, CDR2 YYDKDF (reference sequence). The J segment lost 0 bases and the V segment lost 2 bases, leaving 3 bases of the junction unmatched. The CDR3 loop is CATSRSDRGSTDTQYF. Here the CDR3 DNA reads TGTGCCACCAGCAGATCGGACAGGGGTAGCACAGATACGCAGTATTTT.

V usage is TRBV30 and J usage is TRBJ1-2; D unresolved. Per germline, CDR1 GTSNPN and CDR2 SVGIG (reference sequence). Trimming removed 2 bases at V and 7 bases at J, with 14 bases between. The CDR3 totals 13 residues. The CDR3 DNA sequence: TGTGCCTGGAGTCTCGGGAACATGGGTGGCTACACCTTC. It yields the protein CAWSLGNMGGYTF. Full variable domain (missing parts from reference TRBV30 and TRBJ1-2): SQTIHQWPATLVQPVGSPLSLECTVEGTSNPNLYWYRQAAGRGLQLLFYSVGIGQISSEVPQNLSASRPQDRQFILSSKKLLLSDSGFYLCAWSLGNMGGYTFGSGTRLTVV.

The chain recombines TRBV21-1 with TRBJ2-7; TRBD1 reflects the table's D call only, with no check against the DNA. TRBV21-1 is marked as a pseudogene. This CDR3 region has 15 residues. DNA of the CDR3: TGTGCCAGCAGCTCATACAGGAATCATGACTACGAGCAGTACTTC. Residues: CASSSYRNHDYEQYF.

This clone has just one count. The J gene is TRBJ2-1, the V gene TRBV5-1; a possible D gene is TRBD2 (7 bases). Trimming took off 4 bases at V and 2 bases at J, with 13 bases between the two ends. The CDR3 is 15 residues long. Germline CDR1 reads SGHRS; CDR2 reads YFSETQ. This CDR3 is CASSATGGPYNEQFF. For the CDR3, the DNA is TGCGCCAGCAGCGCAACGGGGGGCCCCTACAATGAGCAGTTCTTC.

Here the CDR3 DNA reads TGTGCCAGCAGTTCCTCCGGGAAAAACTATGGCTACACCTTC. As protein: CASSSSGKNYGYTF. This sequence joins TRBV6-6 and TRBJ1-2, with D uncertain. Looked up from germline, CDR1 is MNHNY and CDR2 is SVGAGI (reference sequence). Trimming took off 4 bases at V and 2 bases at J, with 11 bases between the two ends. The length of the CDR3 is 14 residues.

The chain links TRBV20-1 to TRBJ1-1; possibly TRBD1 for D (6 bases). V lost 5 bases to trimming and J lost 7 bases, with 11 bases between them. This CDR3 region has 11 residues. Germline V gene data show CDR1 as DFQATT and CDR2 as SNEGSKA (reference sequence). The DNA of the CDR3 is TGCAGTGCTCGAACAGGGAATGAAGCTTTCTTT. It is translated as CSARTGNEAFF.

The gene calls are TRBV19 and TRBJ1-2; D remains unclear. This CDR3 has 12 amino acids. The germline V and J ends were trimmed by 7 bases and 7 bases, with 13 bases remaining between them. Germline V lookup: CDR1 LNHDA, CDR2 SQIVND (reference sequence). The DNA for the CDR3 is TGTGCCAGTACCGAGGGAGGGCTTGGCTACACCTTC. This encodes CASTEGGLGYTF.

V is TRBV5-1 and J is TRBJ1-2, with unresolved D. Germline loops: CDR1 SGHRS, CDR2 YFSETQ. The CDR3 is 15 amino acids. V was clipped by 0 bases and J by 6 bases, with 15 bases between them. Written as DNA, the CDR3 is TGCGCCAGCAGCTTGGGTAGGGTTAAGGAGGATGGCTACACCTTC. Encoded protein: CASSLGRVKEDGYTF. Full variable domain (rest looked up from reference TRBV5-1 and TRBJ1-2): KAGVTQTPRYLIKTRGQQVTLSCSPISGHRSVSWYQQTPGQGLQFLFEYFSETQRNKGNFPGRFSGRQFSNSRSEMNVSTLELGDSALYLCASSLGRVKEDGYTFGSGTRLTVV.

V gene TRBV7-9 combines with J gene TRBJ2-7, with D possibly being TRBD2 (5 bases). V was pared by 2 bases and J by 0 bases, with 8 bases between. Germline V CDR1 and CDR2: SEHNR, FQNEAQ (reference sequence). The CDR3 covers 14 residues. The CDR3 DNA reads TGTGCCAGCAGCTTAATGGGGAGCTCCTACGAGCAGTACTTC. Translation gives CASSLMGSSYEQYF.

V usage is TRBV7-3 and J usage is TRBJ2-3; TRBD1 aligns across 7 bases. Unmatched junction bases numbered 4, after V lost 2 bases and J lost 5 bases. CDR1 is SGHTA, CDR2 FQGTGA, per germline. This CDR3 is 14 amino acids long. This chain's CDR3 is CASSLSGGIDTQYF. Written as DNA, the CDR3 is TGTGCCAGCAGCTTATCAGGGGGTATAGATACGCAGTATTTT.

The chain is built from TRBV29-1 and TRBJ2-3; possibly TRBD1 for D (5 bases). The V gene lost 4 bases and the J gene lost 5 bases, with 13 bases spanning the gap. Germline loops: CDR1 SQVTM, CDR2 ANQGSEA. This CDR3 is 13 amino acids long. The CDR3 here is CSVGGAGQDTQYF. The CDR3 DNA is TGCAGCGTTGGGGGCGCCGGGCAAGATACGCAGTATTTT.

This rearrangement joins TRBV20-1 to TRBJ2-5; D unresolved. Trimming cost V 5 bases and J 5 bases, with 9 bases left between them. This CDR3 region has 11 residues. Germline CDR1 DFQATT, CDR2 SNEGSKA (reference sequence). CDR3 residues: CSAAHWETQYF. In nucleotides, the CDR3 is TGCAGTGCTGCCCACTGGGAGACCCAGTACTTC.

This sequence joins TRBV30 and TRBJ1-1; a weak D match, TRBD1 (6 bases). There are 12 residues in the CDR3. V lost 5 bases and J lost 1, with 8 bases in between. The germline gives CDR1 GTSNPN, CDR2 SVGIG (reference sequence). The CDR3 sequence is CAWGDKNTEAFF. The CDR3 DNA follows: TGTGCCTGGGGGGACAAGAACACTGAAGCTTTCTTT.